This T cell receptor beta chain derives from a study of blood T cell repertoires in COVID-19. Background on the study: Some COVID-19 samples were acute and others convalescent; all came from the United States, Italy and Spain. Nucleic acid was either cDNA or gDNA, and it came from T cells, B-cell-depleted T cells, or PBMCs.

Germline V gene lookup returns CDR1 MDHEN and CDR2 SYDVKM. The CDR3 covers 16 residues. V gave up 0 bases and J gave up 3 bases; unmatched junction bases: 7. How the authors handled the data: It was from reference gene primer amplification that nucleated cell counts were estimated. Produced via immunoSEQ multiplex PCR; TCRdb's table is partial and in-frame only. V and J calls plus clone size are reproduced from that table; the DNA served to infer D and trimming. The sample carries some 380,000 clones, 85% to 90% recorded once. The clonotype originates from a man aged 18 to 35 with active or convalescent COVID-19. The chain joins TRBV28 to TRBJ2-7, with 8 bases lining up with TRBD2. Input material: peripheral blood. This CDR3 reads CASSLWAGGPNYEQYF. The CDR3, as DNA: TGTGCCAGCAGTTTATGGGCGGGAGGTCCGAACTACGAGCAGTACTTC.